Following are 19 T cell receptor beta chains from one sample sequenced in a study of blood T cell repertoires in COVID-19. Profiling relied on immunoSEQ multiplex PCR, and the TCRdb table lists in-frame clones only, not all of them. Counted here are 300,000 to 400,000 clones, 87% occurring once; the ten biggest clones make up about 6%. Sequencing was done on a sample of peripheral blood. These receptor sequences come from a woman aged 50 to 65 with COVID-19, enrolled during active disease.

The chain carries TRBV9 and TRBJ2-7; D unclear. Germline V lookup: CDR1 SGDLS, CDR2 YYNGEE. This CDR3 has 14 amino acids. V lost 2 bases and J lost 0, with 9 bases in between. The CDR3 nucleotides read TGTGCCAGCAGCGTTTATCCGAGCTCCTACGAGCAGTACTTC. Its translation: CASSVYPSSYEQYF.

The CDR3 nucleotides are TGTGCCAGCAGCCCGGGTGGGAACAGGGCTTCCGAGCAGTACTTC. Protein: CASSPGGNRASEQYF. V is TRBV3-1 (or the pseudogene TRBV3-2) and J is TRBJ2-7, with D maybe TRBD1 (6 bases). The germline gives CDR1 LGHDT, CDR2 YNNKEL (reference sequence). CDR3 size: 15 residues. V was shortened by 4 bases and J by 6 bases, with 19 bases between the two germline ends.

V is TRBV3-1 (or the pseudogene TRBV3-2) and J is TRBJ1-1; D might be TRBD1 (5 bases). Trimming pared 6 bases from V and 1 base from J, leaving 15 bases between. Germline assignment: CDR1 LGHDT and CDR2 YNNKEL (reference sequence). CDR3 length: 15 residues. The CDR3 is CASRRPGQKNTEAFF. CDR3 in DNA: TGTGCCAGCAGAAGACCAGGGCAGAAGAACACTGAAGCTTTCTTT.

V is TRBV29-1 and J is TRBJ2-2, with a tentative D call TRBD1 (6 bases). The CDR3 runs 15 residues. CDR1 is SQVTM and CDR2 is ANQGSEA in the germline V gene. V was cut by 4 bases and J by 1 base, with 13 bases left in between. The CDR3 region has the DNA TGCAGCGTTGGCCGGACAGCTCTGAACACCGGGGAGCTGTTTTTT. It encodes CSVGRTALNTGELFF.

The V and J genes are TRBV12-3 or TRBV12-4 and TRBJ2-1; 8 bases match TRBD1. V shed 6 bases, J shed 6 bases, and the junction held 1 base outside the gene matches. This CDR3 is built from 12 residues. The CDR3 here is CASRGQGNEQFF. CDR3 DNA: TGTGCCAGCAGAGGACAGGGCAATGAGCAGTTCTTC.

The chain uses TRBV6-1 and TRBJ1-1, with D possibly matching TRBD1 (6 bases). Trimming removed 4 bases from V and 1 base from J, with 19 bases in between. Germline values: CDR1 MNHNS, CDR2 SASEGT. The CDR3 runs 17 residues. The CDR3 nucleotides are TGTGCCAGCAGTGCTTCCCGCAGGGGCGGGAGGAACACTGAAGCTTTCTTT. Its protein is CASSASRRGGRNTEAFF.

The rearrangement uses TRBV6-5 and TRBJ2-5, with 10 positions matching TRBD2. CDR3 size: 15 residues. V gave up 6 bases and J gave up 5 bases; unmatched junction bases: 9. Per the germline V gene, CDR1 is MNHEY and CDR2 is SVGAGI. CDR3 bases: TGTGCCAGCAGGGGGGTAGCGGGAGGTCCTGAGACCCAGTACTTC. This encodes CASRGVAGGPETQYF.

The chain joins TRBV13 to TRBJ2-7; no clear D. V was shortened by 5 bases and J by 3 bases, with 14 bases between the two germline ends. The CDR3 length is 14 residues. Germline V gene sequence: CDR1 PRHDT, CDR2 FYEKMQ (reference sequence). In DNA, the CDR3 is TGTGCCAGCAGCATTCTGGGCAGGCTCTACGAGCAGTACTTC. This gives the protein CASSILGRLYEQYF.

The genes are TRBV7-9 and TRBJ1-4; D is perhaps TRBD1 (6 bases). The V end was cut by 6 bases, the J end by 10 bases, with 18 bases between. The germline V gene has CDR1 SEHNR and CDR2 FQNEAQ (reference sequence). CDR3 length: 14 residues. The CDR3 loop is CASSWGQGTGKLFF. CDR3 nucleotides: TGTGCCAGCAGTTGGGGGCAGGGTACGGGAAAACTGTTTTTT.

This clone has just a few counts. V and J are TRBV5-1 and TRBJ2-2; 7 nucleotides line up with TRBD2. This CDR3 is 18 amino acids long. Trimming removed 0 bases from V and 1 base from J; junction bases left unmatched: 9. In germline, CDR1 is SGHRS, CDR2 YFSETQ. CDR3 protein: CASSLARSSGVNTGELFF. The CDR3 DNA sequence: TGCGCCAGCAGCTTGGCCAGGTCTAGCGGAGTGAACACCGGGGAGCTGTTTTTT. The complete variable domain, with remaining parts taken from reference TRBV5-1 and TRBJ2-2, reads KAGVTQTPRYLIKTRGQQVTLSCSPISGHRSVSWYQQTPGQGLQFLFEYFSETQRNKGNFPGRFSGRQFSNSRSEMNVSTLELGDSALYLCASSLARSSGVNTGELFFGEGSRLTVL.

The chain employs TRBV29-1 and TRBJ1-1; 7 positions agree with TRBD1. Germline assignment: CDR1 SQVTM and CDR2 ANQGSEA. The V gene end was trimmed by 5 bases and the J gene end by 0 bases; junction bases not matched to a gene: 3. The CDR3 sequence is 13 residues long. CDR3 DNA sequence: TGCAGCGTTCTTGGACAGGTGAACACTGAAGCTTTCTTT. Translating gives CSVLGQVNTEAFF.

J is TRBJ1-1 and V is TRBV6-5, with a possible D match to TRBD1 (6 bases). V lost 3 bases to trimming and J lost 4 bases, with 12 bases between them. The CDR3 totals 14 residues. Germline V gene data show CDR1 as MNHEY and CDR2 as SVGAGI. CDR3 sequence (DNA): TGTGCCAGCAGTTATAGGTCAGGGGCCACTGAAGCTTTCTTT. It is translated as CASSYRSGATEAFF.

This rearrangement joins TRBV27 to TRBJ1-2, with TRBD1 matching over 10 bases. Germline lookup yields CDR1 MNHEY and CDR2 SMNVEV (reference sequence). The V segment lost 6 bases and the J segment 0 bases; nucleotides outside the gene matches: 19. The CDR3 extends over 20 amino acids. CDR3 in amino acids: CASSKGRDRGPGRANYGYTF. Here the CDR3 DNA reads TGTGCCAGCAGCAAAGGCCGGGACAGGGGCCCCGGTAGGGCTAACTATGGCTACACCTTC.

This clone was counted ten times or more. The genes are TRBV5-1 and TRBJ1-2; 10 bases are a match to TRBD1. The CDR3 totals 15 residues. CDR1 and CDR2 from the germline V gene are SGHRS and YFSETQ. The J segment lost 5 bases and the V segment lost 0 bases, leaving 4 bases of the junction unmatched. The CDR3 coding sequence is TGCGCCAGCAGCTTGGGGGACAGGGGAGTTTATGGCTACACCTTC. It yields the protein CASSLGDRGVYGYTF.

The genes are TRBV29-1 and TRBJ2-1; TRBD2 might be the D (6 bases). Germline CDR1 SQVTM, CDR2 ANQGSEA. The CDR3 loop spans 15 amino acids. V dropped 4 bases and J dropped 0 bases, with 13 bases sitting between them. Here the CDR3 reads CSVALAVSSYNEQFF. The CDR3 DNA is TGCAGCGTTGCCTTAGCGGTTAGCTCCTACAATGAGCAGTTCTTC.

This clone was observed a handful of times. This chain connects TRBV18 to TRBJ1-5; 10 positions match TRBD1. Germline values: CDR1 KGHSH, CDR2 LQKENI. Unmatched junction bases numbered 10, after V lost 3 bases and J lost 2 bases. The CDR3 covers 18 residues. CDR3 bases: TGTGCCAGCTCACCCAGACAGGGGGCGAGTGCCGGCAATCAGCCCCAGCATTTT. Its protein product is CASSPRQGASAGNQPQHF.

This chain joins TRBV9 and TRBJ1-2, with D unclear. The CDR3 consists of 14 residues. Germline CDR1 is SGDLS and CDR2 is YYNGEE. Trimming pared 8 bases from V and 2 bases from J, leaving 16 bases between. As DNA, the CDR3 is TGTGCCAGTGGTGCTGGGAGATCAAACTATGGCTACACCTTC. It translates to CASGAGRSNYGYTF.

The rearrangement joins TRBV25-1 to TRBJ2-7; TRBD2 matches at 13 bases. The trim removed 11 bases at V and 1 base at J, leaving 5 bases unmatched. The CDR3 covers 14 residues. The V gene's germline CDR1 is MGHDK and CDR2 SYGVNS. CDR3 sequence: CAAQTSGRSYEQYF. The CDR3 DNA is TGTGCCGCCCAGACTAGCGGGAGGTCCTACGAGCAGTACTTC.

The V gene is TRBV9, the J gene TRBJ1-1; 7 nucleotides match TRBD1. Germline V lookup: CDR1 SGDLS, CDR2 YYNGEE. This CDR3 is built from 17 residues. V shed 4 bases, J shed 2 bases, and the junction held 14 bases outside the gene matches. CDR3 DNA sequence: TGTGCCAGCAGCCCCACAACGTTTGGGACAGCCAACACTGAAGCTTTCTTT. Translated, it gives CASSPTTFGTANTEAFF.